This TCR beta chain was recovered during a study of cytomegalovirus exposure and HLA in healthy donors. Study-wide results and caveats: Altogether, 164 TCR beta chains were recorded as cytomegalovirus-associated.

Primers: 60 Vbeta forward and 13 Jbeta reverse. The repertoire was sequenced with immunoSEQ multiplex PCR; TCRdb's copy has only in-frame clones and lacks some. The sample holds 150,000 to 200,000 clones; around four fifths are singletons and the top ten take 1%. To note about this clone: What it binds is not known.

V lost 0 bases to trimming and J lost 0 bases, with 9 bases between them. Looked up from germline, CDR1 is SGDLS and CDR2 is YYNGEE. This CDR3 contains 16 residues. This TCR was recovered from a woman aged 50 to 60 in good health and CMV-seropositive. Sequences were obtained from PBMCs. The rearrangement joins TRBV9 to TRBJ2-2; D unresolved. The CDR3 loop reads CASSVAPYSNTGELFF. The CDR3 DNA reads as TGTGCCAGCAGCGTAGCCCCCTACTCGAACACCGGGGAGCTGTTTTTT.